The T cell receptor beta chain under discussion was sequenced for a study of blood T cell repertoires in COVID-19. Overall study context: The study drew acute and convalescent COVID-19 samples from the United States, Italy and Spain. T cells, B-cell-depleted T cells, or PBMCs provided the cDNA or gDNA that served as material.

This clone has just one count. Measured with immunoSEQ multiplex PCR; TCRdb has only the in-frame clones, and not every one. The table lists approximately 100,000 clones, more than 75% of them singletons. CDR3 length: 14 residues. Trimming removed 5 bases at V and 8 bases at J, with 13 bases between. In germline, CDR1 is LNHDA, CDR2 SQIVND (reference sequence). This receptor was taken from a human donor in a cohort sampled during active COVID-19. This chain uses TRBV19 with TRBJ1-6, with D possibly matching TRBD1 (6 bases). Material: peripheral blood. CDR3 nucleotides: TGTGCCAGTAGTTCCGGCAGGGGCGATTCACCCCTCCACTTT. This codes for CASSSGRGDSPLHF.